The 24 T cell receptor beta chains listed next were all sequenced from one sample in a study of blood T cell repertoires in COVID-19. Measured with immunoSEQ multiplex PCR; TCRdb has only the in-frame clones, and not every one. The table lists over 65,000 clones, 70% to 85% of them singletons. Sequenced material: peripheral blood. Receptors originate from a man aged 80 or over with active COVID-19.

The chain joins TRBV5-5 to TRBJ2-7; TRBD1 might be the D (5 bases). The CDR3 loop spans 14 amino acids. Germline V gene data show CDR1 as SGHKS and CDR2 as YYEKEE (reference sequence). Between the trimmed V and J ends, which lost 4 bases and 0 bases, there was a span of 11 bases. The CDR3 DNA is TGTGCCAGCAGCCTCCGACAGAGCTCCTACGAGCAGTACTTC. It yields the protein CASSLRQSSYEQYF.

The table lists this clone with a count of one. The chain is built from TRBV7-2 and TRBJ2-2; TRBD1 aligns across 7 bases. CDR1 is SGHTA and CDR2 is FQGNSA in the germline V gene. The ends lost 5 bases at V and 7 bases at J; junction bases unmatched: 10. CDR3 length: 15 amino acids. CDR3 sequence reads: CASSPRQGMSGELFF. The CDR3 DNA reads as TGTGCCAGCAGCCCGAGACAGGGTATGAGCGGGGAGCTGTTTTTT.

This clone has only a few counts. V gene TRBV24-1 combines with J gene TRBJ1-5, with unresolved D. CDR1 is KGHDR and CDR2 is SFDVKD in the germline V gene. Trimming left V 2 bases short and J 5 bases short, with 3 bases between. CDR3 size: 12 residues. In nucleotides, the CDR3 is TGTGCCACCAGTGATTCGGATCAGCCCCAGCATTTT. It codes for CATSDSDQPQHF.

Only one count was recorded for this clone. The V gene is TRBV10-2, the J gene TRBJ2-7; unclear D gene. Trimming pared 4 bases from V and 4 bases from J, leaving 5 bases between. CDR3 length: 11 residues. The germline V gene has CDR1 WSHSY and CDR2 SAAADI. The CDR3 bases are TGCGCCAGCAGTGCGGGTTACGAGCAGTACTTC. This encodes CASSAGYEQYF.

The CDR3 region has the DNA TGTGCCAGCAGCCAGAGAGGCTCTGGAAACACCATATATTTT. This encodes CASSQRGSGNTIYF. J is TRBJ1-3 and V is TRBV11-2; D call uncertain. CDR1 is SGHAT and CDR2 is FQNNGV in the germline V gene. This CDR3 region has 14 residues. Trimming took off 5 bases at V and 0 bases at J, with 8 bases between the two ends.

The chain is built from TRBV4-3 and TRBJ2-1; TRBD2 matches at 9 bases. CDR3 length: 16 amino acids. V gave up 3 bases and J gave up 5 bases; unmatched junction bases: 8. CDR1 and CDR2 from the germline V gene are LGHNA and YSLEER. CDR3 coding DNA: TGCGCCAGCAGCCAGGAGCTAGCGGGAAATAACAATGAGCAGTTCTTC. Its translation is CASSQELAGNNNEQFF.

The table lists this clone with a count of one. The chain joins TRBV7-2 to TRBJ2-2, with D unresolved. Between the trimmed V and J ends, which lost 0 bases and 1 base, there was a span of 9 bases. This CDR3 region has 16 residues. Germline V gene data show CDR1 as SGHTA and CDR2 as FQGNSA. CDR3 coding DNA: TGTGCCAGCAGCTTAGCTCTTGGGCAGAACACCGGGGAGCTGTTTTTT. Protein: CASSLALGQNTGELFF.

V gene TRBV24-1 combines with J gene TRBJ1-3; TRBD1 matches at 10 bases. Per germline, CDR1 KGHDR and CDR2 SFDVKD. V dropped 0 bases and J dropped 7; count of bases not matched to a gene: 5. The CDR3 covers 16 residues. The CDR3, as DNA: TGTGCCACCAGTGATTTGCACCCGGACAGGGGGAACACCATATATTTT. Encoded protein: CATSDLHPDRGNTIYF.

The gene calls are TRBV7-2 and TRBJ2-7; 9 nucleotides match TRBD1. The CDR3 is 14 residues long. The germline V gene encodes CDR1 SGHTA and CDR2 FQGNSA. V shed 5 bases, J shed 5 bases, and the junction held 7 bases outside the gene matches. As DNA, the CDR3 is TGTGCCAGCAGCCAACAGGGGGCGCTTAACGAGCAGTACTTC. This encodes CASSQQGALNEQYF.

CDR3 sequence reads: CASSLAGGSDYGYTF. For the CDR3, the DNA is TGTGCCAGCAGCTTAGCGGGGGGTTCGGACTATGGCTACACCTTC. The genes are TRBV7-2 and TRBJ1-2; D might be TRBD1 (5 bases). Trimming shortened V by 0 bases and J by 3 bases, and 11 bases separated the two germline ends. This CDR3 has 15 residues. CDR1 and CDR2 (germline): SGHTA, FQGNSA.

The chain uses TRBV4-3 and TRBJ2-7; tentative D call: TRBD1 (6 bases). The germline V gene encodes CDR1 LGHNA and CDR2 YSLEER. The V end lost 1 base, the J end lost 4 bases, and 11 bases lay between the germline ends. There are 14 residues in the CDR3. The CDR3 region has the DNA TGCGCCAGCAGCCAAGTCTGGGGGCCGTACGAGCAGTACTTC. This encodes CASSQVWGPYEQYF.

The J gene is TRBJ2-7, the V gene TRBV4-1, with a tentative D call TRBD2 (6 bases). CDR1 MGHRA and CDR2 YSYEKL come from the germline V gene. The V and J ends lost 4 bases and 4 bases respectively, with 11 bases between them. This CDR3 contains 13 residues. For the CDR3, the DNA is TGCGCCAGCAGCCCCGGACTACCATACGAGCAGTACTTC. Translation: CASSPGLPYEQYF.

This clone was counted a few times. V and J are TRBV19 and TRBJ2-7; TRBD1 might be the D (5 bases). V gave up 8 bases and J gave up 4 bases, with 9 bases separating them. The CDR3 length is 11 residues. Germline CDR1 LNHDA, CDR2 SQIVND (reference sequence). The CDR3 is CASSTGYEQYF. In DNA form, the CDR3 reads TGTGCCAGTTCCACAGGATACGAGCAGTACTTC.

This chain uses TRBV7-9 with TRBJ1-4; 7 nucleotides align to TRBD1. This CDR3 has 16 amino acids. Germline values: CDR1 SEHNR, CDR2 FQNEAQ (reference sequence). V lost 5 bases, J lost 0 bases, and 6 bases stayed unmatched. The CDR3 loop is CASSRRTGATNEKLFF. The CDR3 coding sequence is TGTGCCAGCAGCCGGCGTACAGGGGCAACTAATGAAAAACTGTTTTTT.

A remark on this clone: Relative to the germline gene, one junction end is altered; a read error may explain this. This rearrangement joins TRBV19 to TRBJ2-2, with TRBD2 matching over 13 bases. Germline loops: CDR1 LNHDA, CDR2 SQIVND (reference sequence). The CDR3 runs to 17 residues. The CDR3 here is CASESTSGGAKTGELFF. Written as DNA, the CDR3 is TGTGCCAGTGAGAGTACTAGCGGGGGGGCGAAAACCGGGGAGCTGTTTTTT.

This chain connects TRBV5-1 to TRBJ2-5; TRBD1 aligns across 9 bases. Germline assignment: CDR1 SGHRS and CDR2 YFSETQ. This CDR3 is built from 16 residues. The V gene end was trimmed by 4 bases and the J gene end by 2 bases; junction bases not matched to a gene: 9. Here the CDR3 reads CASSPGTGTRQETQYF. The CDR3 DNA is TGCGCCAGCAGCCCCGGGACAGGGACGCGACAAGAGACCCAGTACTTC. The whole variable domain, filled in from reference TRBV5-1 and TRBJ2-5, reads KAGVTQTPRYLIKTRGQQVTLSCSPISGHRSVSWYQQTPGQGLQFLFEYFSETQRNKGNFPGRFSGRQFSNSRSEMNVSTLELGDSALYLCASSPGTGTRQETQYFGPGTRLLVL.

This chain connects TRBV4-1 to TRBJ1-6; D not certain. Germline V CDR1 and CDR2: MGHRA, YSYEKL. The CDR3 contains 12 residues. Trimming shortened V by 4 bases and J by 11 bases, and 9 bases separated the two germline ends. CDR3 in amino acids: CASSPRGPPLHF. DNA for the CDR3: TGCGCCAGCAGCCCCCGAGGTCCACCCCTCCACTTT.

This clone was picked up one time. The genes are TRBV4-3 and TRBJ2-3, with D unclear. The germline V gene encodes CDR1 LGHNA and CDR2 YSLEER. Deletions cut 0 bases from V and 2 bases from J, with 6 bases between. The CDR3 is 14 residues long. The CDR3 loop is CASSQDGSTDTQYF. CDR3 nucleotide sequence: TGCGCCAGCAGCCAAGACGGTTCCACAGATACGCAGTATTTT.

For the CDR3, the DNA is TGTGCCACCAGTGATTTGAGGAGACTAGCGGGAACGACGCAAGAGACCCAGTACTTC. Translating gives CATSDLRRLAGTTQETQYF. The chain joins TRBV24-1 to TRBJ2-5, with TRBD2 matching 11 bases. The CDR3 covers 19 residues. The trim removed 0 bases at V and 2 bases at J, leaving 10 bases unmatched. In germline, CDR1 is KGHDR, CDR2 SFDVKD.

The chain carries TRBV6-5 and TRBJ2-3; 7 bases are shared with TRBD2. V lost 4 bases and J lost 2; bases outside the gene matches: 9. Germline V gene data show CDR1 as MNHEY and CDR2 as SVGAGI. This CDR3 comprises 16 residues. The CDR3 DNA reads TGTGCCAGCAGTTTAACGGGGGGACTATCCACAGATACGCAGTATTTT. Residues: CASSLTGGLSTDTQYF.

This chain joins TRBV29-1 and TRBJ1-1; a weak D match, TRBD1 (6 bases). The CDR3 length is 13 residues. Per germline, CDR1 SQVTM and CDR2 ANQGSEA. Trimming took 3 bases from V and 1 from J, leaving 9 bases between them. CDR3 residues: CSVDGTTNTEAFF. For the CDR3, the DNA is TGCAGCGTTGATGGGACAACGAACACTGAAGCTTTCTTT.

The rearrangement uses TRBV25-1 and TRBJ1-2, with 10 bases lining up with TRBD1. Per germline, CDR1 MGHDK and CDR2 SYGVNS. CDR3 length: 14 amino acids. The junction had 7 bases not matched to a gene; V was cut back by 4 bases and J by 8 bases. The CDR3 reads CASSGRQGAGGYTF. The CDR3 nucleotides are TGTGCCAGCAGTGGACGACAGGGGGCGGGCGGCTACACCTTC.

This chain joins TRBV6-5 and TRBJ2-5; D call uncertain. The CDR3 runs 11 residues. The V end was cut by 6 bases, the J end by 5 bases, with 7 bases between. CDR1 and CDR2 from the germline V gene are MNHEY and SVGAGI. The CDR3, as DNA: TGTGCCAGCAGGAAAGAGGAGACCCAGTACTTC. This encodes CASRKEETQYF.

This clone was counted a few times. The chain couples TRBV6-5 to TRBJ1-5; 7 nucleotides match TRBD1. This CDR3 comprises 15 residues. The junction had 3 bases not matched to a gene; V was cut back by 4 bases and J by 0 bases. Germline V CDR1 and CDR2: MNHEY, SVGAGI. CDR3: CASSWTGHSNQPQHF. CDR3 coding DNA: TGTGCCAGCAGTTGGACAGGTCATAGCAATCAGCCCCAGCATTTT.